Listed below are T cell receptor beta chains from one sample, sequenced in a study of blood T cell repertoires in COVID-19. Produced via immunoSEQ multiplex PCR; TCRdb's table is partial and in-frame only. In the table there are 250,000 or so clones, 90% of which are singletons. Source material: PBMCs or T cells enriched from blood (not recorded which). The receptors shown here come from a woman under 40 with acute COVID-19. Each CDR3 is given with its conserved first and last residue. The order of the fields is V gene, D gene, J gene, clone size, CDR3 protein, CDR3 DNA. A D gene is named only where the DNA matches it firmly. Size tells how often a clone was seen (once, few, many) or the class of an expanded clone, and some rows leave it out.

V: TRBV2
D: -
J: TRBJ1-3
size: once
CDR3: CASSEQGLLNTIYF
DNA: TGTGCCAGCAGTGAACAGGGACTTCTAAACACCATATATTTT

V: TRBV27
D: TRBD2
J: TRBJ2-2
size: -
CDR3: CASSPRLAGFSGELFF
DNA: TGTGCCAGCAGTCCCCGGCTAGCGGGATTCTCCGGGGAGCTGTTTTTT

V: TRBV19
D: -
J: TRBJ2-1
size: -
CDR3: CASSIGDNEQFF
DNA: TGTGCCAGTAGTATAGGAGACAATGAGCAGTTCTTC

V: TRBV27
D: -
J: TRBJ2-7
size: -
CDR3: CASSPRGTYEQYF
DNA: TGTGCCAGCAGTCCGAGAGGGACCTACGAGCAGTACTTC

V: TRBV30
D: -
J: TRBJ2-5
size: -
CDR3: CAWDKLAAQETQYF
DNA: TGTGCCTGGGACAAACTAGCAGCCCAAGAGACCCAGTACTTC

V: TRBV4-1
D: TRBD2
J: TRBJ2-7
size: -
CDR3: CASSQDERETIYEQYF
DNA: TGCGCCAGCAGCCAAGATGAGCGGGAGACCATCTACGAGCAGTACTTC

V: TRBV9
D: -
J: TRBJ1-1
size: -
CDR3: CASSVVRGEAFF
DNA: TGTGCCAGCAGCGTAGTAAGGGGGGAAGCTTTCTTT

V: TRBV5-4
D: -
J: TRBJ1-2
size: -
CDR3: CASSLTNYGYTF
DNA: TGTGCCAGCAGCTTGACAAACTATGGCTACACCTTC

V: TRBV6-8
D: -
J: TRBJ2-4
size: -
CDR3: CASTPGVNIQYF
DNA: TGTGCCAGTACCCCCGGGGTGAACATTCAGTACTTC

V: TRBV28
D: TRBD2
J: TRBJ2-1
size: -
CDR3: CASSLARGLMEYNEQFF
DNA: TGTGCCAGCAGTTTAGCGCGGGGACTAATGGAATACAATGAGCAGTTCTTC

V: TRBV5-4
D: TRBD2
J: TRBJ2-7
size: -
CDR3: CASSSLGLADYEQYF
DNA: TGTGCCAGCAGCTCCTTAGGACTAGCGGACTACGAGCAGTACTTC

V: TRBV19
D: -
J: TRBJ1-1
size: few
CDR3: CASSISRDTEAFF
DNA: TGTGCCAGCTCTATTTCCAGGGACACTGAAGCTTTCTTT

V: TRBV27
D: TRBD1
J: TRBJ1-5
size: -
CDR3: CASSLYSRTGGRQPQHF
DNA: TGTGCCAGCAGTCTGTATTCTCGGACAGGGGGCAGGCAGCCCCAGCATTTT

V: TRBV9
D: TRBD2
J: TRBJ2-1
size: -
CDR3: CASSPGGLAGIEQFF
DNA: TGTGCCAGCAGCCCCGGGGGACTAGCGGGAATCGAGCAGTTCTTC

V: TRBV10-1
D: TRBD1
J: TRBJ2-7
size: -
CDR3: CASSGAPGTGGSEQYF
DNA: TGCGCCAGCAGTGGCGCCCCCGGGACAGGGGGCTCCGAGCAGTACTTC

V: TRBV5-4
D: -
J: TRBJ1-1
size: -
CDR3: CASSLGPTELNTEAFF
DNA: TGTGCCAGCAGCCTTGGCCCGACAGAGCTGAACACTGAAGCTTTCTTT

V: TRBV20-1
D: -
J: TRBJ2-1
size: -
CDR3: CSASGLADPFQFF
DNA: TGCAGTGCTAGTGGGTTAGCGGATCCCTTCCAGTTCTTC

V: TRBV6-1
D: -
J: TRBJ2-1
size: -
CDR3: CASSESWLDEQFF
DNA: TGTGCCAGCAGTGAAAGTTGGCTCGATGAGCAGTTCTTC

V: TRBV18
D: TRBD1
J: TRBJ1-5
size: -
CDR3: CASSLNSGTENQPQHF
DNA: TGTGCCAGCTCACTGAACTCCGGGACAGAGAATCAGCCCCAGCATTTT

V: TRBV6-5
D: TRBD1
J: TRBJ1-5
size: once
CDR3: CAGTGGQDQPQHF
DNA: TGTGCCGGCACAGGGGGACAGGACCAGCCCCAGCATTTT

V: TRBV19
D: -
J: TRBJ2-1
size: few
CDR3: CASSISPTPYNEQFF
DNA: TGTGCCAGTAGTATCTCTCCCACTCCCTACAATGAGCAGTTCTTC

V: TRBV28
D: -
J: TRBJ2-1
size: -
CDR3: CASRQSGLLPDNEQFF
DNA: TGTGCCAGCAGGCAGTCCGGACTACTTCCCGACAATGAGCAGTTCTTC

V: TRBV2
D: TRBD1
J: TRBJ1-2
size: once
CDR3: CASSRGGDRIYSFYGYTF
DNA: TGTGCCAGCAGCCGAGGGGGGGACAGGATCTATTCCTTTTATGGCTACACCTTC

V: TRBV7-9
D: -
J: TRBJ1-6
size: once
CDR3: CASSLEGHYNSPLHF
DNA: TGTGCCAGCAGCTTAGAAGGACATTATAATTCACCCCTCCACTTT

V: TRBV7-3
D: -
J: TRBJ1-1
size: few
CDR3: CASSLNAGRGTEAFF
DNA: TGTGCCAGCAGCTTAAACGCAGGAAGGGGTACTGAAGCTTTCTTT

V: TRBV7-9
D: TRBD2
J: TRBJ2-7
size: -
CDR3: CASSPPQLAGVYEQYF
DNA: TGTGCCAGCAGCCCCCCCCAACTAGCGGGAGTATACGAGCAGTACTTC

V: TRBV29-1
D: TRBD2
J: TRBJ2-7
size: -
CDR3: CSVAGSGSLAEQYF
DNA: TGCAGCGTTGCCGGTAGCGGGAGTTTGGCCGAGCAGTACTTC

V: TRBV7-3
D: TRBD1
J: TRBJ2-3
size: -
CDR3: CASSYSGTGTDTQYF
DNA: TGTGCCAGCAGCTACTCCGGGACAGGTACAGATACGCAGTATTTT

V: TRBV5-1
D: -
J: TRBJ2-1
size: -
CDR3: CASSPVGESYNEQFF
DNA: TGCGCCAGCAGCCCGGTCGGAGAATCCTACAATGAGCAGTTCTTC

V: TRBV7-3
D: -
J: TRBJ2-7
size: -
CDR3: CASSPAAGSSYEQYF
DNA: TGTGCCAGCAGCCCTGCCGCGGGCAGCTCCTACGAGCAGTACTTC

V: TRBV27
D: TRBD2
J: TRBJ2-7
size: -
CDR3: CASSFLAGVNEQYF
DNA: TGTGCCAGCAGTTTTTTAGCGGGAGTAAACGAGCAGTACTTC

V: TRBV7-9
D: -
J: TRBJ2-7
size: -
CDR3: CASSDPGWGAPRYEQYF
DNA: TGTGCCAGCAGCGACCCGGGTTGGGGAGCCCCTCGGTACGAGCAGTACTTC

V: TRBV4-2
D: -
J: TRBJ2-7
size: -
CDR3: CASSQDMDSPYEQYF
DNA: TGTGCCAGCAGCCAAGATATGGACAGTCCCTACGAGCAGTACTTC

V: TRBV6-2/TRBV6-3
D: -
J: TRBJ2-1
size: -
CDR3: CASSYDPRSESSYNEQFF
DNA: TGTGCCAGCAGTTACGACCCTCGGAGCGAAAGCTCCTACAATGAGCAGTTCTTC

V: TRBV18
D: TRBD1
J: TRBJ1-5
size: -
CDR3: CASSPGDSFYQPQHF
DNA: TGTGCCAGCTCACCAGGGGACAGCTTTTATCAGCCCCAGCATTTT

V: TRBV6-5
D: -
J: TRBJ1-6
size: -
CDR3: CASSYRQAAYSPLHF
DNA: TGTGCCAGCAGTTACCGGCAGGCCGCTTATTCACCCCTCCACTTT

V: TRBV2
D: TRBD2
J: TRBJ2-3
size: -
CDR3: CASRRSGAGTDTQYF
DNA: TGTGCCAGCAGACGTAGCGGGGCGGGGACAGATACGCAGTATTTT

V: TRBV28
D: -
J: TRBJ1-3
size: -
CDR3: CASSLQVLATIYF
DNA: TGTGCCAGCAGTTTACAGGTACTCGCCACCATATATTTT

V: TRBV27
D: -
J: TRBJ1-1
size: -
CDR3: CASSQGGNTEAFF
DNA: TGTGCCAGCAGTCAAGGCGGGAACACTGAAGCTTTCTTT

V: TRBV7-3
D: TRBD1
J: TRBJ1-1
size: once
CDR3: CASSLGQGTEAFF
DNA: TGTGCCAGCAGCCTCGGACAGGGCACTGAAGCTTTCTTT

V: TRBV28
D: -
J: TRBJ2-1
size: once
CDR3: CASSSPPASDHYNEQFF
DNA: TGTGCCAGCAGTTCCCCTCCAGCTAGCGACCACTACAATGAGCAGTTCTTC

V: TRBV21-1
D: -
J: TRBJ2-2
size: -
CDR3: CASSRQVVSGFGGELFF
DNA: TGTGCCAGCAGTCGACAGGTAGTCTCGGGGTTTGGCGGGGAGCTGTTTTTT

V: TRBV6-4
D: TRBD2
J: TRBJ2-1
size: -
CDR3: CASSVGSGTQRGPNEQFF
DNA: TGTGCCAGCAGTGTAGGTAGCGGGACCCAAAGGGGCCCCAATGAGCAGTTCTTC

V: TRBV7-9
D: TRBD1
J: TRBJ2-4
size: few
CDR3: CASSQGQGYIQYF
DNA: TGTGCCAGCAGCCAGGGACAGGGGTACATTCAGTACTTC

V: TRBV3-1/TRBV3-2
D: TRBD2
J: TRBJ2-5
size: -
CDR3: CASSHLAGGLETQYF
DNA: TGTGCCAGCAGCCATCTAGCGGGAGGTTTGGAGACCCAGTACTTC

V: TRBV7-3
D: -
J: TRBJ1-2
size: -
CDR3: CASSLQVITGYTF
DNA: TGTGCCAGCAGCTTACAGGTTATCACTGGCTACACCTTC

V: TRBV28
D: -
J: TRBJ1-6
size: once
CDR3: CASRTPSYNSPLHF
DNA: TGTGCCAGCCGTACTCCCTCCTATAATTCACCCCTCCACTTT

V: TRBV9
D: -
J: TRBJ2-1
size: once
CDR3: CASSGLTTGTRLDEQFF
DNA: TGTGCCAGCAGCGGATTGACTACAGGGACCCGCCTTGATGAGCAGTTCTTC

V: TRBV6-4
D: -
J: TRBJ2-1
size: few
CDR3: CASSPQGGASEQFF
DNA: TGTGCCAGCAGCCCCCAAGGGGGGGCGAGTGAGCAGTTCTTC

V: TRBV3-1/TRBV3-2
D: -
J: TRBJ1-2
size: once
CDR3: CASSQEGQALYGYTF
DNA: TGTGCCAGCAGCCAAGAGGGTCAGGCGCTCTATGGCTACACCTTC

V: TRBV4-3
D: -
J: TRBJ2-7
size: -
CDR3: CASSQDFTTSFEQYF
DNA: TGCGCCAGCAGCCAAGATTTTACAACTAGCTTCGAGCAGTACTTC

V: TRBV4-2
D: TRBD2
J: TRBJ2-3
size: -
CDR3: CASSQSSGTGTDTQYF
DNA: TGTGCCAGCAGCCAATCTAGCGGAACGGGCACAGATACGCAGTATTTT

V: TRBV19
D: -
J: TRBJ1-6
size: -
CDR3: CASREEGNSPLHF
DNA: TGTGCCAGCCGGGAAGAAGGCAATTCACCCCTCCACTTT

V: TRBV19
D: TRBD1
J: TRBJ1-2
size: -
CDR3: CASSLSLTGYGYTF
DNA: TGTGCCAGTAGTCTTTCGCTGACAGGGTATGGCTACACCTTC

V: TRBV11-2
D: -
J: TRBJ1-2
size: -
CDR3: CASSPKSGDGYTF
DNA: TGTGCCAGCAGCCCGAAATCCGGAGATGGCTACACCTTC

V: TRBV18
D: -
J: TRBJ2-1
size: once
CDR3: CASSPDRVRDNEQFF
DNA: TGTGCCAGCTCACCAGACCGAGTGAGGGACAATGAGCAGTTCTTC

V: TRBV5-1
D: TRBD2
J: TRBJ2-1
size: -
CDR3: CASSLVTSGRAGNEQFF
DNA: TGCGCCAGCAGCTTGGTTACTAGCGGGAGGGCCGGCAATGAGCAGTTCTTC

V: TRBV7-2
D: TRBD1
J: TRBJ1-1
size: -
CDR3: CASSPGGQGGRTEAFF
DNA: TGTGCCAGCAGCCCGGGGGGACAGGGAGGACGCACTGAAGCTTTCTTT

V: TRBV28
D: -
J: TRBJ2-6
size: -
CDR3: CASSSTSGAGANVLTF
DNA: TGTGCCAGCAGTTCCACTTCAGGGGCCGGGGCCAACGTCCTGACTTTC